This TCR beta chain was found in a study of blood T cells in healthy people across ages. Sample-barcoded 5' priming and a J-beta primer mix drove a second PCR of roughly 7 to 11 cycles. Unique molecular identifiers of 12 random nucleotides labeled each cDNA. One entry per CDR3 protein, called by TCRdb with MiXCR from the 5' RACE reads. This sample has over 1,500,000 distinct CDR3 sequences, with around 48% found just once. CDR1 is MNHEY and CDR2 is SMNVEV in the germline V gene (reference sequence). The CDR3 is 14 amino acids. V dropped 4 bases and J dropped 9; count of bases not matched to a gene: 9. In this sample, this clonotype turned up a few times.

This sequence was found in a woman aged 40-49 years in good health. The V and J genes are TRBV27 and TRBJ2-1; 7 bases agree with TRBD2. The sequencing sample was made of blood. The CDR3 protein is CASSSPMGGSEQFF. As DNA, the CDR3 is TGTGCCAGCAGTTCCCCAATGGGGGGGAGTGAGCAGTTCTTC.